A selection of T cell receptor beta chains follows, all from one sample in a study of blood T cell repertoires in COVID-19. The table came from immunoSEQ multiplex PCR; TCRdb's copy has only in-frame clones and leaves some out. The top ten hold about 1.6% of the sample, which has under 450,000 clones, around nine tenths seen once. The specimen sequenced was peripheral blood. The receptors shown here come from a woman in her forties with COVID-19, enrolled during active disease. The CDR3 runs from the conserved cysteine through the conserved F or W. The D gene is left open where the match is weak. Clone size is given for some rows only: seen once, a few or many times, or a class if the clone is expanded.

clone_size	d_call	v_call	j_call	cdr3_aa	cdr3_nt
-	TRBD1	TRBV19	TRBJ2-7	CASTHRGRRGQGGEQYF	TGTGCCAGTACCCACCGGGGACGACGAGGACAGGGCGGCGAGCAGTACTTC
-	TRBD1	TRBV28	TRBJ1-4	CASSTWTGVEKLFF	TGTGCCAGCAGTACCTGGACAGGGGTCGAAAAACTGTTTTTT
-	TRBD1	TRBV11-2	TRBJ2-3	CASSRGDRGHTDTQYF	TGTGCCAGCAGCAGAGGGGACAGGGGGCACACAGATACGCAGTATTTT
-	-	TRBV5-6	TRBJ2-3	CASSLDQGIRTDTQYF	TGTGCCAGCAGCTTGGATCAGGGTATAAGAACAGATACGCAGTATTTT
-	-	TRBV19	TRBJ2-3	CASSTAGPTDTQYF	TGTGCCAGTAGTACGGCGGGGCCCACAGATACGCAGTATTTT
-	TRBD1	TRBV28	TRBJ1-5	CASRAGDRSYNQPQHF	TGTGCCAGCAGGGCCGGGGACAGGAGCTACAATCAGCCCCAGCATTTT
-	TRBD2	TRBV5-4	TRBJ2-7	CASTSGTSGSYEQYF	TGTGCCAGCACCTCGGGGACTAGCGGCTCCTACGAGCAGTACTTC
-	-	TRBV7-3	TRBJ2-5	CASQAGPQETQYF	TGTGCCAGCCAGGCAGGTCCCCAAGAGACCCAGTACTTC
-	-	TRBV7-3	TRBJ1-5	CASSLGGIGNQPQHF	TGTGCCAGCAGCTTAGGAGGTATTGGCAATCAGCCCCAGCATTTT
-	TRBD1	TRBV27	TRBJ2-3	CASSAGGGDTQYF	TGTGCCAGCAGTGCAGGGGGCGGCGATACGCAGTATTTT
-	-	TRBV9	TRBJ1-4	CASSPWRGNEKLFF	TGTGCCAGCAGCCCATGGAGGGGTAATGAAAAACTGTTTTTT
-	-	TRBV27	TRBJ2-4	CASSLYVREWGRDAKNIQYF	TGTGCCAGCAGTTTATATGTTCGTGAGTGGGGGCGCGATGCCAAAAACATTCAGTACTTC
once	TRBD2	TRBV18	TRBJ2-1	CASSPWKETSGIDEQFF	TGTGCCAGCTCACCATGGAAGGAGACTAGCGGGATTGATGAGCAGTTCTTC
-	-	TRBV27	TRBJ2-7	CASSPGSVVSEQYF	TGTGCCAGCAGTCCAGGTTCGGTTGTGAGCGAGCAGTACTTC
-	-	TRBV7-2	TRBJ1-3	CASSPRFGNTIYF	TGTGCCAGCAGCCCCCGTTTCGGAAACACCATATATTTT
once	-	TRBV7-9	TRBJ1-5	CASSFINQPQHF	TGTGCCAGCAGCTTTATAAATCAGCCCCAGCATTTT
-	TRBD1	TRBV28	TRBJ1-4	CASSPDRARGEKLFF	TGTGCCAGCAGTCCCGACAGGGCGAGGGGTGAAAAACTGTTTTTT
-	TRBD1	TRBV4-1	TRBJ2-2	CASSQEQGALNTGELFF	TGCGCCAGCAGCCAAGAACAGGGGGCCTTGAACACCGGGGAGCTGTTTTTT
-	TRBD1	TRBV7-9	TRBJ1-4	CASSQNRGLLNEKLFF	TGTGCCAGCAGCCAGAACAGGGGTCTGTTGAATGAAAAACTGTTTTTT
-	-	TRBV5-5	TRBJ1-4	CASSLRQVVGTQMNEKLFF	TGTGCCAGCAGCTTGAGGCAGGTGGTAGGCACCCAGATGAATGAAAAACTGTTTTTT
-	TRBD2	TRBV5-4	TRBJ2-2	CASSSAAAGEAGELFF	TGTGCCAGCAGCTCCGCTGCGGCGGGAGAGGCCGGGGAGCTGTTTTTT
-	TRBD2	TRBV4-2	TRBJ2-1	CASSQLTSFYNEQFF	TGTGCCAGCAGCCAATTGACTAGCTTCTACAATGAGCAGTTCTTC
-	TRBD1	TRBV18	TRBJ2-7	CASSPIGTAYEQYF	TGTGCCAGCTCACCCATCGGGACAGCCTACGAGCAGTACTTC
once	-	TRBV4-1	TRBJ1-5	CASSQVEGAHQPQHF	TGCGCCAGCAGCCAAGTCGAGGGAGCCCATCAGCCCCAGCATTTT
-	TRBD1	TRBV10-2	TRBJ1-4	CASRTGGWANEKLFF	TGCGCCAGCAGAACAGGGGGCTGGGCTAATGAAAAACTGTTTTTT
-	-	TRBV11-1	TRBJ1-2	CASSLETVPYGYTF	TGTGCCAGCAGCTTGGAGACAGTACCCTATGGCTACACCTTC
-	-	TRBV6-5	TRBJ1-1	CASSFTGYTEAFF	TGTGCCAGCAGTTTCACAGGGTACACTGAAGCTTTCTTT
-	-	TRBV4-2	TRBJ1-1	CASSLSEGTEAFF	TGTGCCAGCAGCCTCTCGGAGGGCACTGAAGCTTTCTTT
-	-	TRBV28	TRBJ2-1	CASSEIGEQFF	TGTGCCAGCAGTGAAATCGGTGAGCAGTTCTTC
once	-	TRBV6-2/TRBV6-3	TRBJ1-1	CASSYMHAGRSNTEAFF	TGTGCCAGCAGTTACATGCACGCAGGGCGGTCAAACACTGAAGCTTTCTTT
-	TRBD1	TRBV2	TRBJ1-2	CASNRDRGIGGYTF	TGTGCCAGCAATAGGGACAGGGGTATTGGTGGCTACACCTTC
-	-	TRBV5-1	TRBJ1-4	CASSLALGGAEKLFF	TGCGCCAGCAGCTTGGCCCTCGGTGGAGCTGAAAAACTGTTTTTT
-	-	TRBV7-9	TRBJ1-2	CASSPGYPNYGYTF	TGTGCCAGCAGCCCAGGGTATCCTAACTATGGCTACACCTTC